The source of this TCR beta chain is a study of metastatic and nonmetastatic thyroid tumors. Study findings and constraints: Malignant thyroid tumors reportedly exceeded benign nodules significantly in TCR beta diversity, with the difference appearing in blood and tumor.

Until they underwent thyroid surgery, no patient had received any treatment. V dropped 1 base and J dropped 7; count of bases not matched to a gene: 10. The CDR3 is 16 amino acids. The V gene's germline CDR1 is SGHAT and CDR2 FQNNGV. MiXCR reprocessed the PCR reads for TCRdb. The sample includes approximately 16,000 clones, approximately 31% of them seen just once. A remark on this clone: What it binds is not known.

The sample taken for sequencing was blood. The TCR originated in a female donor with papillary thyroid cancer or a benign thyroid nodule (not recorded which). Some clones in this sample may be carry-over from other donors' samples. The rearrangement uses TRBV11-2 and TRBJ1-5; TRBD1 matches 7 bases. CDR3 coding DNA: TGTGCCAGCAGCTTAGTGGGGCAGGGGGTTGGGCAGCCCCAGCATTTT. Residues: CASSLVGQGVGQPQHF. The variable domain in full, completed from reference TRBV11-2 and TRBJ1-5, reads EAGVAQSPRYKIIEKRQSVAFWCNPISGHATLYWYQQILGQGPKLLIQFQNNGVVDDSQLPKDRFSAERLKGVDSTLKIQPAKLEDSAVYLCASSLVGQGVGQPQHFGDGTRLSIL.